The 30 T cell receptor beta chains below were found in one sample sequenced in a study of T cell responses to AZD1222 COVID-19 vaccine. Measured with immunoSEQ multiplex PCR; TCRdb has only the in-frame clones, and not every one. The sample has some 100,000 clones, 88% seen once. Sequencing was performed on peripheral blood, taken on day 0 of MenACWY control vaccination. These receptors came from an adult in good health.

This chain links TRBV7-3 with TRBJ2-1; a weak D match, TRBD1 (6 bases). Germline V gives CDR1 SGHTA, CDR2 FQGTGA. Deletions cut 4 bases from V and 1 base from J, with 8 bases between. This CDR3 comprises 14 residues. Written as DNA, the CDR3 is TGTGCCAGCAGCTCTAGGGGGTCCTACAATGAGCAGTTCTTC. It codes for CASSSRGSYNEQFF.

The chain has TRBV10-3 and TRBJ1-3; D uncertain. Germline lookup yields CDR1 ENHRY and CDR2 SYGVKD. V gave up 0 bases and J gave up 8 bases, with 11 bases separating them. The CDR3 is made up of 14 amino acids. CDR3 bases: TGTGCCATCAGTGAGTCGGGTAGGCTGGACACCATATATTTT. It encodes CAISESGRLDTIYF.

The V gene is TRBV29-1, the J gene TRBJ1-1; the D gene is possibly TRBD1 (5 bases). Trimming stripped 6 bases from V and 6 bases from J, with 17 bases between. The CDR3 extends over 13 amino acids. Germline V lookup: CDR1 SQVTM, CDR2 ANQGSEA. The CDR3 DNA reads TGCAGCGTCCTAGGACAAGGGGCGTCTGAAGCTTTCTTT. Translation: CSVLGQGASEAFF.

The rearrangement links TRBV28 to TRBJ1-5; the D is unclear. The CDR3 spans 14 residues. The V gene lost 3 bases and the J gene lost 2 bases, with 8 bases spanning the gap. Germline CDR1 reads MDHEN; CDR2 reads SYDVKM. The CDR3 is CASSFSSGNQPQHF. DNA for the CDR3: TGTGCCAGCAGTTTTAGTAGTGGCAATCAGCCCCAGCATTTT.

The chain has TRBV14 and TRBJ1-6, with a tentative D call TRBD1 (6 bases). Germline loops: CDR1 SGHDN, CDR2 FVKESK. The CDR3 runs 17 residues. The V gene lost 0 bases and the J gene lost 7 bases, with 16 bases spanning the gap. The CDR3 nucleotides read TGTGCCAGCAGCCAAGACTCGACGTGGGGGGCCAATTCACCCCTCCACTTT. Translated: CASSQDSTWGANSPLHF.

The chain has TRBV13 and TRBJ2-3, with D perhaps matching TRBD2 (5 bases). The CDR3 loop spans 16 amino acids. The germline V gene has CDR1 PRHDT and CDR2 FYEKMQ (reference sequence). Trimming stripped 2 bases from V and 0 bases from J, with 12 bases between. CDR3 protein: CASSLFLEASTDTQYF. The CDR3 DNA is TGTGCCAGCAGCTTATTCTTGGAGGCTAGCACAGATACGCAGTATTTT.

This chain connects TRBV28 to TRBJ2-7; 8 bases align to TRBD2. Looked up from germline, CDR1 is MDHEN and CDR2 is SYDVKM. CDR3 size: 17 residues. V lost 4 bases to trimming and J lost 3 bases; unmatched junction nucleotides: 14. CDR3 region: CASSSRPGREVFYEQYF. In nucleotides, the CDR3 is TGTGCCAGCAGTTCCCGCCCTGGGCGGGAGGTTTTCTACGAGCAGTACTTC.

The gene calls are TRBV5-1 and TRBJ1-2; weak D call: TRBD1 (5 bases). The CDR3 consists of 16 residues. Trimming removed 3 bases from V and 4 bases from J, with 19 bases in between. CDR1 is SGHRS, CDR2 YFSETQ, per germline. The CDR3 DNA reads TGCGCCAGCAGCTCCCCAGACAGCAACCACCTCTATGGCTACACCTTC. Residues: CASSSPDSNHLYGYTF.

In this sample, this clone turned up once. The chain has TRBV23-1 and TRBJ1-5, with D unresolved. TRBV23-1 is treated as an ORF (open reading frame) with a function not yet certain. The V gene lost 4 bases and the J gene lost 6 bases, with 7 bases spanning the gap. This CDR3 is built from 12 residues. The CDR3 DNA is TGCGCCAGCAGTCTTCGATGTCAGCCCCAGCATTTT. As protein: CASSLRCQPQHF.

The J gene is TRBJ2-7, the V gene TRBV11-1; the D gene is possibly TRBD1 (5 bases). V was trimmed by 1 base and J by 0 bases, leaving 10 bases between them. CDR3 length equals 15 residues. The germline V gene has CDR1 SGHAT and CDR2 FQDESV (reference sequence). The CDR3 nucleotides read TGTGCCAGCAGCTTAGAAGCGACAGCCTCCTACGAGCAGTACTTC. This gives the protein CASSLEATASYEQYF.

V is TRBV2 and J is TRBJ1-5; TRBD1 is a possible D gene (5 bases). CDR1 is SNHLY and CDR2 is FYNNEI in the germline V gene. There are 15 residues in the CDR3. V lost 6 bases and J 0 bases, leaving 12 bases between the germline ends. CDR3 sequence reads: CASSRRGGSNQPQHF. CDR3 bases: TGTGCCAGCAGCCGCCGGGGCGGTAGCAATCAGCCCCAGCATTTT.

The V and J genes are TRBV3-1 (or the pseudogene TRBV3-2) and TRBJ2-7; D tentatively fits TRBD1 or TRBD2 (5 bases each). Germline V gene data show CDR1 as LGHDT and CDR2 as YNNKEL (reference sequence). The CDR3 covers 17 residues. Deletions cut 1 base from V and 3 bases from J, with 19 bases between. CDR3 sequence (DNA): TGTGCCAGCAGCCAAGCTGAGGGCAGGGCGTACATCTACGAGCAGTACTTC. Its translation is CASSQAEGRAYIYEQYF.

This clone was recorded only once. The chain couples TRBV27 to TRBJ1-5; D gene ambiguous. This CDR3 region has 14 residues. V lost 5 bases and J 5 bases, leaving 13 bases between the germline ends. The germline CDR1 and CDR2 sequences are MNHEY and SMNVEV (reference sequence). For the CDR3, the DNA is TGTGCCAGCAGTCCCCGGGGTCTCGATCAGCCCCAGCATTTT. This sequence encodes CASSPRGLDQPQHF.

The CDR3 spells CASSYSGRSNQPQHF. The DNA for the CDR3 is TGTGCCAGCAGTTACTCGGGCAGGTCCAATCAGCCCCAGCATTTT. This sequence joins TRBV6-5 and TRBJ1-5; D not resolved. The CDR3 length is 15 residues. Trimming took 0 bases from V and 3 from J, leaving 9 bases between them. From germline, CDR1 is MNHEY and CDR2 SVGAGI.

In DNA, the CDR3 is TGCGCCAGCAGTGAGGAAGGGGACAGGGGCTGCCCGAACACCGGGGAGCTGTTTTTT. Encoded protein: CASSEEGDRGCPNTGELFF. V gene TRBV10-1 combines with J gene TRBJ2-2; 10 positions agree with TRBD1. J gave up 0 bases and V 2 bases, and 9 bases lay outside the gene matches. This CDR3 contains 19 residues. Germline V gene data show CDR1 as WNHNN and CDR2 as SYGVQD (reference sequence).

This chain links TRBV6-5 with TRBJ1-4, with 9 bases identical to TRBD1. CDR3 size: 12 residues. V lost 5 bases, J lost 11 bases, and 3 bases stayed unmatched. Germline CDR1 MNHEY, CDR2 SVGAGI. The CDR3 sequence: CASSRDRDKLFF. In DNA form, the CDR3 reads TGTGCCAGCAGTCGGGACAGGGATAAACTGTTTTTT.

This chain uses TRBV7-2 with TRBJ2-3; TRBD1 might be the D (6 bases). The CDR3 spans 13 residues. V was pared by 6 bases and J by 5 bases, with 12 bases between. Germline values: CDR1 SGHTA, CDR2 FQGNSA. CDR3 in amino acids: CASSYQGRDTQYF. The CDR3 region has the DNA TGTGCCAGCAGTTATCAGGGGAGAGATACGCAGTATTTT.

J is TRBJ2-7 and V is TRBV10-3; D remains unclear. The germline V gene has CDR1 ENHRY and CDR2 SYGVKD. The CDR3 has 14 amino acids. Trimming removed 0 bases at V and 1 base at J, with 7 bases between. The CDR3 loop reads CAISESYGSYEQYF. The CDR3 DNA follows: TGTGCCATCAGTGAGTCTTACGGATCCTACGAGCAGTACTTC.

V gene TRBV4-2 combines with J gene TRBJ1-1; D unresolved. Germline-derived CDR1 and CDR2 are LGHNA and YNFKEQ. The CDR3 has 12 residues. The germline V and J ends were trimmed by 0 bases and 1 base, with 0 bases remaining between them. Here the CDR3 DNA reads TGTGCCAGCAGCCAAGAGAACACTGAAGCTTTCTTT. It codes for CASSQENTEAFF.

This chain uses TRBV11-3 with TRBJ2-3, with a tentative D call TRBD1 (6 bases). Looked up from germline, CDR1 is SGHNT and CDR2 is YENEEA. This CDR3 is built from 13 residues. V lost 3 bases and J lost 3, with 7 bases in between. Written as DNA, the CDR3 is TGTGCCAGCAGCTTCAGGGGAACAGATACGCAGTATTTT. Protein sequence: CASSFRGTDTQYF.

V is TRBV5-6 and J is TRBJ1-5, with TRBD1 identical over 7 bases. Germline V gives CDR1 SGHDT, CDR2 YYEEEE. This CDR3 is built from 15 residues. With V trimmed by 3 bases and J by 7 bases, 10 bases remained unmatched. CDR3 in DNA: TGTGCCAGCAGCTCTTCGACAGGGTTGTTGCAGCCCCAGCATTTT. It specifies CASSSSTGLLQPQHF.

This chain uses TRBV25-1 with TRBJ1-1; D remains unclear. Germline loops: CDR1 MGHDK, CDR2 SYGVNS. Deletions cut 5 bases from V and 8 bases from J, with 9 bases between. CDR3 length: 11 amino acids. DNA of the CDR3: TGTGCCAGCAGTCCGGGATCCGAAGCTTTCTTT. This encodes CASSPGSEAFF.

V usage is TRBV28 and J usage is TRBJ1-2, with a tentative D call TRBD1 (5 bases). The CDR3 is 15 residues long. Germline CDR1 MDHEN, CDR2 SYDVKM. V lost 3 bases, J lost 1 base, and 12 bases lay in between. In DNA form, the CDR3 reads TGTGCCAGCAGTTTGGCCGGGGGGATTAACTATGGCTACACCTTC. Amino acid sequence: CASSLAGGINYGYTF.

V gene TRBV28 combines with J gene TRBJ2-5, with D uncertain. The CDR3 contains 11 residues. V lost 8 bases, J lost 0 bases, and 4 bases lay in between. CDR1 and CDR2 from the germline V gene are MDHEN and SYDVKM. CDR3 protein: CASGNQETQYF. CDR3 nucleotide sequence: TGTGCCAGCGGGAACCAAGAGACCCAGTACTTC.

This rearrangement joins TRBV6-5 to TRBJ1-5; 9 bases map to TRBD1. V lost 8 bases and J lost 7; bases outside the gene matches: 6. In germline, CDR1 is MNHEY, CDR2 SVGAGI. This CDR3 has 13 residues. The CDR3 sequence is CASGDREVQPQHF. The CDR3 region has the DNA TGTGCCAGCGGGGACAGGGAGGTCCAGCCCCAGCATTTT.

The chain couples TRBV19 to TRBJ1-1, with D uncertain. Trimming took 5 bases from V and 5 from J, leaving 12 bases between them. This CDR3 is 13 amino acids long. Germline V CDR1 and CDR2: LNHDA, SQIVND (reference sequence). The CDR3 DNA reads TGTGCCAGTAGTCCCGGGAGGACGACTGAAGCTTTCTTT. Translating it yields CASSPGRTTEAFF.

The chain joins TRBV7-2 to TRBJ1-5, with D maybe TRBD1 (5 bases). The V gene lost 5 bases and the J gene lost 5 bases, with 13 bases spanning the gap. This CDR3 contains 14 residues. CDR1 is SGHTA, CDR2 FQGNSA, per germline. The CDR3 reads CASSLDSNYQPQHF. The CDR3 DNA reads as TGTGCCAGCAGCCTAGACAGTAACTATCAGCCCCAGCATTTT.

The chain links TRBV7-3 to TRBJ2-7; perhaps D is TRBD1 or TRBD2 (5 bases each). The germline gives CDR1 SGHTA, CDR2 FQGTGA. The CDR3 length is 12 residues. Trimming cost V 3 bases and J 6 bases, with 9 bases left between them. CDR3 loop: CASSFRDGEQYF. CDR3 DNA sequence: TGTGCCAGCAGCTTCAGGGACGGCGAGCAGTACTTC.

The rearrangement uses TRBV28 and TRBJ1-5; D ambiguous. The CDR3 runs to 16 residues. V lost 4 bases and J 2 bases, leaving 15 bases between the germline ends. CDR1 is MDHEN and CDR2 is SYDVKM in the germline V gene. CDR3 DNA sequence: TGTGCCAGCAGTTCAGTCGTAGGTATCGGCAATCAGCCCCAGCATTTT. It translates to CASSSVVGIGNQPQHF.

V usage is TRBV28 and J usage is TRBJ1-4; no reliable D call. Germline loops: CDR1 MDHEN, CDR2 SYDVKM. The CDR3 contains 14 residues. V was shortened by 5 bases and J by 0 bases, with 7 bases between the two germline ends. In DNA form, the CDR3 reads TGTGCCAGCAGTAGGTATGCAACTAATGAAAAACTGTTTTTT. It is translated as CASSRYATNEKLFF.